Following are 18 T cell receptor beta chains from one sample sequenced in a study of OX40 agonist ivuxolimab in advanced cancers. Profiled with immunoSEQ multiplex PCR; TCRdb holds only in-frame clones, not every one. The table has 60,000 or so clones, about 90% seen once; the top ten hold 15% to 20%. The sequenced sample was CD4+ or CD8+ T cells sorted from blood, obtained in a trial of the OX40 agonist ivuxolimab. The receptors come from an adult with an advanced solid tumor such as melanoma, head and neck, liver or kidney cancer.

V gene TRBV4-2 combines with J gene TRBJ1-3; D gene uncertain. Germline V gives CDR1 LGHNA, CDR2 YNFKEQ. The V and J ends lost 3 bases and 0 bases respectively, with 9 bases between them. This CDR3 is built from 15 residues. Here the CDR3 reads CASSQETNSGNTIYF. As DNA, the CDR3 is TGTGCCAGCAGCCAGGAAACAAACTCTGGAAACACCATATATTTT.

The CDR3 bases are TGTGCCTGGAGTGTATGGGTGAGGACGGACTCCTACAATGAGCAGTTCTTC. It encodes CAWSVWVRTDSYNEQFF. The chain carries TRBV30 and TRBJ2-1, with D unclear. V dropped 0 bases and J dropped 0 bases, with 15 bases sitting between them. CDR3 size: 17 residues. Germline V gene sequence: CDR1 GTSNPN, CDR2 SVGIG (reference sequence). The full variable domain, in which reference TRBV30 and TRBJ2-1 provide the parts outside the CDR3, is SQTIHQWPATLVQPVGSPLSLECTVEGTSNPNLYWYRQAAGRGLQLLFYSVGIGQISSEVPQNLSASRPQDRQFILSSKKLLLSDSGFYLCAWSVWVRTDSYNEQFFGPGTRLTVL.

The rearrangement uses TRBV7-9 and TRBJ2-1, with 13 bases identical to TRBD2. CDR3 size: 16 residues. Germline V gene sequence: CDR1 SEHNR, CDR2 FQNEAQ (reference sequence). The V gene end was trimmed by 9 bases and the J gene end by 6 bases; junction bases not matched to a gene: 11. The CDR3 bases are TGTGCCAGTAGGACTAGCGGGAGCCTACTCAGCAATGAGCAGTTCTTC. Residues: CASRTSGSLLSNEQFF. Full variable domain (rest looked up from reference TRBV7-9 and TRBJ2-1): DTGVSQNPRHKITKRGQNVTFRCDPISEHNRLYWYRQTLGQGPEFLTYFQNEAQLEKSRLLSDRFSAERPKGSFSTLEIQRTEQGDSAMYLCASRTSGSLLSNEQFFGPGTRLTVL.

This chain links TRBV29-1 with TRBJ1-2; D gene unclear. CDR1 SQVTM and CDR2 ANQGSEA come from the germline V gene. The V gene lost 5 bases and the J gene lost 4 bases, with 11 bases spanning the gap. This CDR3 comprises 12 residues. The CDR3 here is CSVSSTPYGYTF. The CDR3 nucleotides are TGCAGCGTTTCGTCCACCCCCTATGGCTACACCTTC.

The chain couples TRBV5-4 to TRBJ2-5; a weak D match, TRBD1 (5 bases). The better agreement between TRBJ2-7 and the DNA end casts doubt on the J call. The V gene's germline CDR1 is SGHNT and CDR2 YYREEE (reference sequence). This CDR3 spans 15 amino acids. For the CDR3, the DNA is TGTGCCAGCAGCTTGGGGGGCCAGGAAGAGGACGAGCAGTACTTC. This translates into CASSLGGQEEDEQYF.

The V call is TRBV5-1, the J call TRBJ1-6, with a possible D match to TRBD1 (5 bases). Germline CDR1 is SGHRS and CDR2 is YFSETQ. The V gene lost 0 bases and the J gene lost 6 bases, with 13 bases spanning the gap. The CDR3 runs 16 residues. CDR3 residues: CASSLEPGQSNSPLHF. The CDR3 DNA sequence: TGCGCCAGCAGCTTGGAACCGGGGCAAAGTAATTCACCCCTCCACTTT.

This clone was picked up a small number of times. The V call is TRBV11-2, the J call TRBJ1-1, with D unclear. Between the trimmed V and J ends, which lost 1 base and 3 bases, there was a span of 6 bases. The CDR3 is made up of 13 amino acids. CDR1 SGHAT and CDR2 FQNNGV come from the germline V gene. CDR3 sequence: CASSLVAYTEAFF. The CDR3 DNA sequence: TGTGCCAGCAGCTTAGTAGCGTACACTGAAGCTTTCTTT.

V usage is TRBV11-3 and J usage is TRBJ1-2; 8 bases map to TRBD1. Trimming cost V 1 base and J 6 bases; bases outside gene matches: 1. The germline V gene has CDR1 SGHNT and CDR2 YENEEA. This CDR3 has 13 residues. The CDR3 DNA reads TGTGCCAGCAGCTTAGGGACAGGGCATGGCTACACCTTC. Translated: CASSLGTGHGYTF.

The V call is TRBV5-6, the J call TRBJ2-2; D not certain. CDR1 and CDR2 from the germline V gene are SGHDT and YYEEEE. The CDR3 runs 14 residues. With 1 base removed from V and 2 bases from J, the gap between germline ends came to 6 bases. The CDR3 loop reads CASSLTVNTGELFF. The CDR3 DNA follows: TGTGCCAGCAGCTTGACAGTTAACACCGGGGAGCTGTTTTTT.

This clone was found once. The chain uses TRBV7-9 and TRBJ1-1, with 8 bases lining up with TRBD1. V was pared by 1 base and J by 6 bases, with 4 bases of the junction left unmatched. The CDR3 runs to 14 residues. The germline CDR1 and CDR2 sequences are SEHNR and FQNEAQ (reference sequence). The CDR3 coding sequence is TGTGCCAGCAGCTTAGTGACAGGGGTTGCTGAAGCTTTCTTT. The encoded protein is CASSLVTGVAEAFF.

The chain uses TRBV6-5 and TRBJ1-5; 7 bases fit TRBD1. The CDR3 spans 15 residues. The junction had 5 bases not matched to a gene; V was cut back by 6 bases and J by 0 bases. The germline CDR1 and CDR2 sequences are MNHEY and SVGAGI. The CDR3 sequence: CASSSQGYSNQPQHF. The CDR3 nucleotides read TGTGCCAGCAGCTCACAGGGGTATAGCAATCAGCCCCAGCATTTT.

The DNA of the CDR3 is TGTGCCAGCAGCCTAAGACAGGCCTGGACCCAGTACTTC. This gives the protein CASSLRQAWTQYF. This chain uses TRBV9 with TRBJ2-5, with TRBD1 as a possible D gene (6 bases). This CDR3 contains 13 residues. Trimming stripped 4 bases from V and 7 bases from J, with 14 bases between. Germline V gene sequence: CDR1 SGDLS, CDR2 YYNGEE.

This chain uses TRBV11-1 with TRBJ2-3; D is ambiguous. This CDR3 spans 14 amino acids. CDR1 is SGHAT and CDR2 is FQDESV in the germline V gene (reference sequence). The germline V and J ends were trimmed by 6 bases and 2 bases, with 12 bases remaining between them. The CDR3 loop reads CASRKHEPTDTQYF. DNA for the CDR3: TGTGCCAGCAGGAAACACGAACCCACAGATACGCAGTATTTT.

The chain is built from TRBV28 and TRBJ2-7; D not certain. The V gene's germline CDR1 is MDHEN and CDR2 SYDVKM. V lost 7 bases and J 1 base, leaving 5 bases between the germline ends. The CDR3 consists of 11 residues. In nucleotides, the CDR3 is TGTGCCAGCATGTATTCCTACGAGCAGTACTTC. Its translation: CASMYSYEQYF.

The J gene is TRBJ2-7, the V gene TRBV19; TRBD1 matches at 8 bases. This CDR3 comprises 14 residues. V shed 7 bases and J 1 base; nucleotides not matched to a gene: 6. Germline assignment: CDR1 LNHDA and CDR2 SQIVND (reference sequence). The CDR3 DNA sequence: TGTGCCAGTAATAGGACAGGGAATTCCTACGAGCAGTACTTC. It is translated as CASNRTGNSYEQYF.

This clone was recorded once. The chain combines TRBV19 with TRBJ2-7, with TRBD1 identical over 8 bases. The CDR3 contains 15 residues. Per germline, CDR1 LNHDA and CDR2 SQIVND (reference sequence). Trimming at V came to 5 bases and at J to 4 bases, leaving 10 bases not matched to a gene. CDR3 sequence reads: CASSDRTGFVYEQYF. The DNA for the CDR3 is TGTGCCAGTAGTGACCGGACAGGGTTTGTTTACGAGCAGTACTTC.

The CDR3 reads CASSPRQGSSYNEQFF. The DNA for the CDR3 is TGTGCCAGTAGCCCGCGACAGGGTAGCTCCTACAATGAGCAGTTCTTC. The V gene is TRBV19, the J gene TRBJ2-1; 7 nucleotides align to TRBD1. Germline V lookup: CDR1 LNHDA, CDR2 SQIVND (reference sequence). Unmatched junction bases numbered 8, after V lost 6 bases and J lost 0 bases. The CDR3 has 16 amino acids. Based on the CDR3 plus reference TRBV19 and TRBJ2-1, the full variable domain is DGGITQSPKYLFRKEGQNVTLSCEQNLNHDAMYWYRQDPGQGLRLIYYSQIVNDFQKGDIAEGYSVSREKKESFPLTVTSAQKNPTAFYLCASSPRQGSSYNEQFFGPGTRLTVL.

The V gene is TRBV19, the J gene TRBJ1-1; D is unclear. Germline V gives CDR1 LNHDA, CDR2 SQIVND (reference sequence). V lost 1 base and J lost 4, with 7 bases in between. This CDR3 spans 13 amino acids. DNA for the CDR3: TGTGCCAGTAGTATAGCGGAGGGCACTGAAGCTTTCTTT. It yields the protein CASSIAEGTEAFF. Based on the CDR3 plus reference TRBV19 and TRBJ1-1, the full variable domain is DGGITQSPKYLFRKEGQNVTLSCEQNLNHDAMYWYRQDPGQGLRLIYYSQIVNDFQKGDIAEGYSVSREKKESFPLTVTSAQKNPTAFYLCASSIAEGTEAFFGQGTRLTVV.